The 22 T cell receptor beta chains below were found in one sample sequenced in a study of T-cell reconstitution after alpha-beta-depleted transplantation in children. TCRbeta library preparation incorporated unique molecular identifiers. Via MiXCR, TCRdb re-called the PCR reads, giving one row per CDR3 protein. The sample has 500,000 to 750,000 distinct CDR3 sequences; 10% to 15% are singletons. The sample was PBMCs, mostly from graft donor cells, taken 360 days after TCRalphabeta/CD19-depleted stem cell transplant. Receptors originate from a male patient between 5 and 17 years old who had a stem cell transplant for acute myeloid leukemia, so the T cells may come from the graft donor.

The chain is built from TRBV20-1 and TRBJ2-7; 7 nucleotides match TRBD1. This CDR3 has 16 residues. Trimming removed 2 bases from V and 0 bases from J; junction bases left unmatched: 10. Germline V CDR1 and CDR2: DFQATT, SNEGSKA (reference sequence). The CDR3 DNA reads TGCAGTGCTAGATCCTCCGACAGGGTACTCTCCTACGAGCAGTACTTC. Amino acids: CSARSSDRVLSYEQYF.

This clonotype was observed many times. This rearrangement joins TRBV12-3 or TRBV12-4 to TRBJ2-5, with a tentative D call TRBD2 (6 bases). V shed 5 bases and J shed 2 bases, with 12 bases lying between them. The CDR3 totals 14 residues. The CDR3 loop reads CASSLRTTQETQYF. The DNA of the CDR3 is TGTGCCAGCAGTCTCCGGACTACTCAAGAGACCCAGTACTTC.

Ten or more counts support this clonotype. The chain links TRBV6-2 or TRBV6-3 to TRBJ1-1; a possible D gene is TRBD1 (6 bases). The CDR3 runs to 14 residues. CDR1 MNHEY and CDR2 SVGEGT come from the germline V gene. V lost 2 bases, J lost 5 bases, and 12 bases lay in between. CDR3 sequence: CASSYAAGATEAFF. The CDR3 nucleotides are TGTGCCAGCAGTTACGCGGCAGGGGCGACTGAAGCTTTCTTT.

This clonotype was counted ten times or more. The rearrangement links TRBV6-5 to TRBJ2-7, with 9 positions matching TRBD2. V lost 0 bases to trimming and J lost 3 bases; unmatched junction nucleotides: 6. The length of the CDR3 is 16 residues. Per the germline V gene, CDR1 is MNHEY and CDR2 is SVGAGI. The CDR3 region is CASSYSRREGGYEQYF. Here the CDR3 DNA reads TGTGCCAGCAGTTACTCGAGGCGGGAGGGTGGCTACGAGCAGTACTTC.

This clonotype has more than one count but fewer than ten. CDR3 DNA: TGTGCCAGCAGGGGGGGAGGGAGTACAGGGAATGAGCAGTTCTTC. Protein: CASRGGGSTGNEQFF. The V gene is TRBV6-1, the J gene TRBJ2-1; TRBD2 is a possible D gene (7 bases). The CDR3 consists of 15 residues. Germline V gives CDR1 MNHNS, CDR2 SASEGT. V lost 6 bases to trimming and J lost 7 bases, with 19 bases between them.

The chain employs TRBV7-6 and TRBJ2-5; 7 positions agree with TRBD1. Germline V gives CDR1 SGHVS, CDR2 FNYEAQ. The CDR3 sequence is 14 residues long. With 5 bases clipped from V and 0 bases from J, the junction kept 3 bases outside the gene matches. For the CDR3, the DNA is TGTGCCAGCAGCCAGGGACAGTACCAAGAGACCCAGTACTTC. Protein product: CASSQGQYQETQYF.

This clonotype was counted a few times. V and J are TRBV28 and TRBJ2-2; perhaps TRBD1 as D (5 bases). Trimming took 5 bases from V and 0 from J, leaving 7 bases between them. Germline V gene sequence: CDR1 MDHEN, CDR2 SYDVKM. There are 14 residues in the CDR3. DNA of the CDR3: TGTGCCAGCAGTGTAGGGGCGAACACCGGGGAGCTGTTTTTT. Translating gives CASSVGANTGELFF.

There are a few counts of this clonotype. This chain links TRBV5-1 with TRBJ1-4; D remains unclear. The CDR3 consists of 14 residues. The germline V gene has CDR1 SGHRS and CDR2 YFSETQ. With 0 bases removed from V and 6 bases from J, the gap between germline ends came to 9 bases. The CDR3 loop reads CASSLGEAYEKLFF. CDR3 DNA: TGCGCCAGCAGCTTGGGGGAGGCTTATGAAAAACTGTTTTTT.

The rearrangement links TRBV2 to TRBJ2-1; 7 nucleotides line up with TRBD1. V was clipped by 6 bases and J by 10 bases; unmatched bases: 9. The CDR3 spans 13 residues. Germline loops: CDR1 SNHLY, CDR2 FYNNEI. CDR3 protein: CASRENRGPEQFF. The CDR3 coding sequence is TGTGCCAGCAGAGAGAACAGGGGCCCGGAGCAGTTCTTC.

Ten or more counts support this clonotype. V usage is TRBV20-1 and J usage is TRBJ2-7; no definite D call. Trimming shortened V by 7 bases and J by 0 bases, and 7 bases separated the two germline ends. Looked up from germline, CDR1 is DFQATT and CDR2 is SNEGSKA (reference sequence). The CDR3 covers 11 residues. The CDR3 nucleotides are TGCAGTGGAGAGGCCTCCTACGAGCAGTACTTC. Protein product: CSGEASYEQYF.

This clonotype was seen more than once but under ten times. The chain has TRBV7-9 and TRBJ2-7; 10 nucleotides agree with TRBD1. Germline CDR1 SEHNR, CDR2 FQNEAQ (reference sequence). The CDR3 has 17 amino acids. Trimming at V came to 3 bases and at J to 2 bases, leaving 10 bases not matched to a gene. CDR3 protein: CASSFPATGGGTYEQYF. DNA for the CDR3: TGTGCCAGCAGCTTCCCCGCGACAGGGGGCGGTACCTACGAGCAGTACTTC.

This rearrangement joins TRBV7-9 to TRBJ2-2; D is undetermined. Trimming removed 3 bases at V and 3 bases at J, with 14 bases between. CDR1 and CDR2 (germline): SEHNR, FQNEAQ (reference sequence). The CDR3 consists of 16 residues. The CDR3 sequence is CASSFPQTFYTGELFF. The CDR3 DNA sequence: TGTGCCAGCAGCTTCCCCCAGACCTTTTACACCGGGGAGCTGTTTTTT.

This clonotype occurred a few times. The chain carries TRBV12-3 or TRBV12-4 and TRBJ2-6; TRBD1 matches 9 bases. The ends lost 3 bases at V and 0 bases at J; junction bases unmatched: 12. This CDR3 is 20 amino acids long. CDR3 amino acids: CASSFFGRTGASSGANVLTF. In nucleotides, the CDR3 is TGTGCCAGCAGTTTTTTCGGTCGGACAGGGGCTAGCTCTGGGGCCAACGTCCTGACTTTC.

This chain uses TRBV20-1 with TRBJ2-7; no definite D call. The CDR3 spans 11 residues. Germline values: CDR1 DFQATT, CDR2 SNEGSKA (reference sequence). Trimming took off 3 bases at V and 6 bases at J, with 9 bases between the two ends. CDR3 nucleotides: TGCAGTGCTAGGAATCCCGGCGAGCAGTACTTC. Its protein product is CSARNPGEQYF.

A few counts support this clonotype. The rearrangement uses TRBV9 and TRBJ2-7; a weak D match, TRBD1 (5 bases). This CDR3 contains 15 residues. Trimming removed 0 bases from V and 4 bases from J, with 14 bases in between. Germline CDR1 is SGDLS and CDR2 is YYNGEE. This chain's CDR3 is CASSVEIGPGYEQYF. CDR3 DNA: TGTGCCAGCAGCGTAGAAATCGGCCCAGGGTACGAGCAGTACTTC.

The chain employs TRBV5-4 and TRBJ2-3; 7 positions match TRBD2. CDR1 and CDR2 from the germline V gene are SGHNT and YYREEE (reference sequence). The trim removed 2 bases at V and 6 bases at J, leaving 12 bases unmatched. The CDR3 runs 16 residues. CDR3 loop: CASSFNLMGLTDTQYF. The CDR3 DNA reads TGTGCCAGCAGCTTTAATTTAATGGGACTAACTGATACGCAGTATTTT.

This clonotype was observed at least ten times. The chain has TRBV12-3 or TRBV12-4 and TRBJ1-4; D gene ambiguous. The CDR3 runs 14 residues. The ends were cut back, 4 bases at V and 4 bases at J, with 10 bases in the middle. For the CDR3, the DNA is TGTGCCAGCAGTTATCACGGAGTTAATGAAAAACTGTTTTTT. This codes for CASSYHGVNEKLFF.

This clonotype was counted ten times or more. The chain is built from TRBV4-3 and TRBJ2-2; unclear D gene. V lost 4 bases, J lost 6 bases, and 9 bases lay in between. Germline V gene sequence: CDR1 LGHNA, CDR2 YSLEER. The CDR3 runs 13 residues. CDR3 protein: CASSPSTPGELFF. The CDR3 nucleotides are TGCGCCAGCAGCCCATCTACACCCGGGGAGCTGTTTTTT.

This clonotype was counted at least ten times. Sequence at one end of the junction differs from germline and may be a read error. The gene calls are TRBV5-1 and TRBJ2-7; 9 nucleotides match TRBD2. Germline values: CDR1 SGHRS, CDR2 YFSETQ. CDR3 size: 17 residues. In DNA, the CDR3 is TGCGCCAGCAGTTATCTAGCGGGAAGGGGCCCTACGAGCGGTACGCACTTC. It yields the protein CASSYLAGRGPTSGTHF. Full variable domain (rest looked up from reference TRBV5-1 and TRBJ2-7): KAGVTQTPRYLIKTRGQQVTLSCSPISGHRSVSWYQQTPGQGLQFLFEYFSETQRNKGNFPGRFSGRQFSNSRSEMNVSTLELGDSALYLCASSYLAGRGPTSGTHFGPGTRLTVT.

J is TRBJ2-1 and V is TRBV3-1; D ambiguous. Trimming stripped 6 bases from V and 6 bases from J, with 21 bases between. The germline V gene has CDR1 LGHDT and CDR2 YNNKEL (reference sequence). This CDR3 has 16 amino acids. CDR3 sequence reads: CASRPALTLTSNEQFF. The DNA of the CDR3 is TGTGCCAGCAGGCCAGCCTTAACCCTGACGAGCAATGAGCAGTTCTTC.

J is TRBJ2-6 and V is TRBV20-1; D uncertain. The CDR3 has 13 residues. V was pared by 3 bases and J by 0 bases, with 3 bases between. Germline CDR1 reads DFQATT; CDR2 reads SNEGSKA (reference sequence). The CDR3 bases are TGCAGTGCTAGCGGCTCTGGGGCCAACGTCCTGACTTTC. This gives the protein CSASGSGANVLTF.

This CDR3 reads CASSYRGNGYTF. CDR3 DNA: TGTGCCAGCTCGTACAGGGGTAATGGCTACACCTTC. The chain carries TRBV28 and TRBJ1-2; the match to TRBD1 covers 7 bases. V lost 8 bases to trimming and J lost 6 bases; unmatched junction nucleotides: 6. CDR3 length equals 12 residues. Germline assignment: CDR1 MDHEN and CDR2 SYDVKM.